This T cell receptor beta chain was observed in a study of T cell clones after liver transplantation. Germline values: CDR1 MDHEN, CDR2 SYDVKM. The length of the CDR3 is 17 residues. The V and J ends lost 6 bases and 7 bases, in that order; junction bases with no gene match: 17. Assay used: immunoSEQ multiplex PCR; TCRdb lists only in-frame clones, some missing. Altogether around 6,500 clones are present, 80% being singletons, with the ten largest covering about 13%. V is TRBV28 and J is TRBJ1-4; 7 bases fit TRBD1. The receptor was isolated from a human patient who received a liver transplant. The graft donor may have given rise to some T cells. Material: CD8+ T cells from blood, obtained around 45 months after liver transplant. As DNA, the CDR3 is TGTGCCAGCAGGGGAGTTTTTAACAGGGGCGTGGGTGAAAAACTGTTTTTT. Protein: CASRGVFNRGVGEKLFF. The whole variable domain, filled in from reference TRBV28 and TRBJ1-4, reads DVKVTQSSRYLVKRTGEKVFLECVQDMDHENMFWYRQDPGLGLRLIYFSYDVKMKEKGDIPEGYSVSREKKERFSLILESASTNQTSMYLCASRGVFNRGVGEKLFFGSGTQLSVL.